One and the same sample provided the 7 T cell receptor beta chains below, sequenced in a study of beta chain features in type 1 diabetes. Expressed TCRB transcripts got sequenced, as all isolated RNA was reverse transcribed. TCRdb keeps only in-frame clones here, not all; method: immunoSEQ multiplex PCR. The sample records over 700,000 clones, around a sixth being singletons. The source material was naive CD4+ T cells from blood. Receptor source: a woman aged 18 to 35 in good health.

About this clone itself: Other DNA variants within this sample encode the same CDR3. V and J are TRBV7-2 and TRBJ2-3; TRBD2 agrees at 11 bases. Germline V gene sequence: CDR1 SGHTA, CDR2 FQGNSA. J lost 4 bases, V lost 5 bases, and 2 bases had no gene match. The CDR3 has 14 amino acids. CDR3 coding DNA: TGTGCCAGCAGCACTAGCGGGAGTGCAGATACGCAGTATTTT. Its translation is CASSTSGSADTQYF. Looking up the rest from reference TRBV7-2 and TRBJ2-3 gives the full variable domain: GAGVSQSPSNKVTEKGKDVELRCDPISGHTALYWYRQSLGQGLEFLIYFQGNSAPDKSGLPSDRFSAERTGGSVSTLTIQRTQQEDSAVYLCASSTSGSADTQYFGPGTRLTVL.

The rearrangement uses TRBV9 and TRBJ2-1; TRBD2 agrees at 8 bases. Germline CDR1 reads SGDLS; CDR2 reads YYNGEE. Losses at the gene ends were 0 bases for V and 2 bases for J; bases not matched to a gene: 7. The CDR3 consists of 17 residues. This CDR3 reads CASSVEGTSGTYNEQFF. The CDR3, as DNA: TGTGCCAGCAGCGTAGAAGGAACTAGCGGCACCTACAATGAGCAGTTCTTC.

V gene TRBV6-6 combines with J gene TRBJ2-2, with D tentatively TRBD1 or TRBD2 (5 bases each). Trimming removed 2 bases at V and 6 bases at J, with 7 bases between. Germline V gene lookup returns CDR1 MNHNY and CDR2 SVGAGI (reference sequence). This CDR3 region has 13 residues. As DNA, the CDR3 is TGTGCCAGCAGTTACAGGGACCCCGGGGAGCTGTTTTTT. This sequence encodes CASSYRDPGELFF.

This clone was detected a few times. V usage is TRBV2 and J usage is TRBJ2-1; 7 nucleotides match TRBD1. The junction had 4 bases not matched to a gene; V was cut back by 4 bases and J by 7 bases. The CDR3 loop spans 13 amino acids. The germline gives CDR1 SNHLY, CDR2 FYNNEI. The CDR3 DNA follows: TGTGCCAGCAGTGGTCCAGGGGGTAATGAGCAGTTCTTC. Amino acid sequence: CASSGPGGNEQFF. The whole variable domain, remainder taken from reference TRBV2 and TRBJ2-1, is EPEVTQTPSHQVTQMGQEVILRCVPISNHLYFYWYRQILGQKVEFLVSFYNNEISEKSEIFDDQFSVERPDGSNFTLKIRSTKLEDSAMYFCASSGPGGNEQFFGPGTRLTVL.

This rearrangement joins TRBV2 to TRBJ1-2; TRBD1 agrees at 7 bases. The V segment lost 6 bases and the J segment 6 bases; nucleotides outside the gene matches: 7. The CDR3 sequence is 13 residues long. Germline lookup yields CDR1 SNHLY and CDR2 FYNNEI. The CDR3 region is CASSWAGTDGYTF. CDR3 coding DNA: TGTGCCAGCAGCTGGGCCGGGACAGATGGCTACACCTTC.

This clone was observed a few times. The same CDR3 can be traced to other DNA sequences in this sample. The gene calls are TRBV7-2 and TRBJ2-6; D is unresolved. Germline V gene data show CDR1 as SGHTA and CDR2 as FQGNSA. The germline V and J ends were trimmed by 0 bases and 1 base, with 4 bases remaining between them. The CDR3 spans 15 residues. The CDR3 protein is CASSLAGSGANVLTF. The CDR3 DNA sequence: TGTGCCAGCAGCTTAGCAGGATCTGGGGCCAACGTCCTGACTTTC. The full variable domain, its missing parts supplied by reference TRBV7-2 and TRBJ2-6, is GAGVSQSPSNKVTEKGKDVELRCDPISGHTALYWYRQSLGQGLEFLIYFQGNSAPDKSGLPSDRFSAERTGGSVSTLTIQRTQQEDSAVYLCASSLAGSGANVLTFGAGSRLTVL.

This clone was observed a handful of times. The CDR3 reads CASSLGQNYEQYF. CDR3 nucleotides: TGTGCCAGCAGCTTAGGTCAGAACTACGAGCAGTACTTC. The genes are TRBV7-9 and TRBJ2-7; D not resolved. Between the trimmed V and J ends, which lost 1 base and 3 bases, there was a span of 7 bases. Germline CDR1 SEHNR, CDR2 FQNEAQ (reference sequence). The CDR3 is made up of 13 amino acids.